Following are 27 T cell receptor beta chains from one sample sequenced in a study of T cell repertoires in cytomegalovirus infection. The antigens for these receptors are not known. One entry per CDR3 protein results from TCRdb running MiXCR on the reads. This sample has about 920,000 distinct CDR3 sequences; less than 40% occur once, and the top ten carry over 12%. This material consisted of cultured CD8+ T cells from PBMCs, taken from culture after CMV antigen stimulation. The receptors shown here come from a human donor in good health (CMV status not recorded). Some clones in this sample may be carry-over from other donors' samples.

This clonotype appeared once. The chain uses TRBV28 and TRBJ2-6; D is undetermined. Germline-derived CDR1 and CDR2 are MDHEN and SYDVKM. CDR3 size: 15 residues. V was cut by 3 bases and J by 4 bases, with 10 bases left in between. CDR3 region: CASSFEPLGANVLTF. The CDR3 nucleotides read TGTGCCAGCAGTTTCGAACCCCTGGGGGCCAACGTCCTGACTTTC.

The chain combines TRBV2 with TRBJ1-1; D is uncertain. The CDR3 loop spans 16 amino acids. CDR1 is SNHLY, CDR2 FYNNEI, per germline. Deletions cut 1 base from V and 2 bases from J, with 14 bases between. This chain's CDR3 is CASSEEFWQVNTEAFF. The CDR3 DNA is TGTGCCAGCAGTGAAGAGTTTTGGCAGGTTAACACTGAAGCTTTCTTT.

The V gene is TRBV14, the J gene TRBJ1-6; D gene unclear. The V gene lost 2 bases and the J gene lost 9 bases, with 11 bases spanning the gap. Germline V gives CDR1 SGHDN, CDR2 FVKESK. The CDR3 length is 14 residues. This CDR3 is CASSQPDSTSPLHF. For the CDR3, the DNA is TGTGCCAGCAGCCAACCAGACTCGACTTCACCCCTCCACTTT.

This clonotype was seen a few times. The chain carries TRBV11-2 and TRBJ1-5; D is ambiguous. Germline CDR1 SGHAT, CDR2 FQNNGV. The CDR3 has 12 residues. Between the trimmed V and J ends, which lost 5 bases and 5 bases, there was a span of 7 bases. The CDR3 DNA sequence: TGTGCCAGCAGCCACGGGGATCAGCCCCAGCATTTT. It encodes CASSHGDQPQHF.

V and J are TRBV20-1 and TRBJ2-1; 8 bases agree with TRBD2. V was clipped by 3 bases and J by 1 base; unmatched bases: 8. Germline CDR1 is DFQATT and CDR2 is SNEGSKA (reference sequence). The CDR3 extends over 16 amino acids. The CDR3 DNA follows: TGCAGTGCTAGTCACAGCGGGAGAGTATCCTACAATGAGCAGTTCTTC. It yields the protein CSASHSGRVSYNEQFF.

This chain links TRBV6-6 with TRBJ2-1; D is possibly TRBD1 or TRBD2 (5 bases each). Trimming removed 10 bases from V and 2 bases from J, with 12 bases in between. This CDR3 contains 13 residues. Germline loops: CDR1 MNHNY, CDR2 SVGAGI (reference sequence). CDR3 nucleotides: TGTGCCACCCAGGGAGCCCCCTACAATGAGCAGTTCTTC. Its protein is CATQGAPYNEQFF.

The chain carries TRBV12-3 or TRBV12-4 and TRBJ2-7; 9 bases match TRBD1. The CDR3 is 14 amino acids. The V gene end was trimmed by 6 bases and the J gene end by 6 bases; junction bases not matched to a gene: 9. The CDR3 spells CASSPGTGLFEQYF. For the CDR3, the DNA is TGTGCCAGCAGCCCCGGGACAGGGCTTTTCGAGCAGTACTTC.

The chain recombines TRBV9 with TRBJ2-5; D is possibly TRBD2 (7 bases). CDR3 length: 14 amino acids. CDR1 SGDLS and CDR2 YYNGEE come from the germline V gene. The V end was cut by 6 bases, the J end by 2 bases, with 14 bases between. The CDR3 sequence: CASNGGAAQETQYF. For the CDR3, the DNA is TGTGCCAGCAATGGGGGGGCTGCGCAAGAGACCCAGTACTTC.

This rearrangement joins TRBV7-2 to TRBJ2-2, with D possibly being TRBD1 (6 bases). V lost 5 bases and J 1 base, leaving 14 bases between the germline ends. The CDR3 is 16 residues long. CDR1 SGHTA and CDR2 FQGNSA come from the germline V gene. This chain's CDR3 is CASSLSGHENTGELFF. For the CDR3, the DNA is TGTGCCAGCAGCCTTTCGGGACACGAGAACACCGGGGAGCTGTTTTTT. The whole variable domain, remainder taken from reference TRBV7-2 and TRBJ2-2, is GAGVSQSPSNKVTEKGKDVELRCDPISGHTALYWYRQSLGQGLEFLIYFQGNSAPDKSGLPSDRFSAERTGGSVSTLTIQRTQQEDSAVYLCASSLSGHENTGELFFGEGSRLTVL.

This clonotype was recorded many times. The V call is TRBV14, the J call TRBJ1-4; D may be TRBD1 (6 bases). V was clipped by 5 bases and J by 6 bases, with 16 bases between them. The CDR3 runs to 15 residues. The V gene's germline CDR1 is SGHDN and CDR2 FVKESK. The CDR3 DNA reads TGTGCCAGCAGCTTAAAGGGGACAAGGGATGAAAAACTGTTTTTT. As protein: CASSLKGTRDEKLFF. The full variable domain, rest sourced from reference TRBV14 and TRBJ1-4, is EAGVTQFPSHSVIEKGQTVTLRCDPISGHDNLYWYRRVMGKEIKFLLHFVKESKQDESGMPNNRFLAERTGGTYSTLKVQPAELEDSGVYFCASSLKGTRDEKLFFGSGTQLSVL.

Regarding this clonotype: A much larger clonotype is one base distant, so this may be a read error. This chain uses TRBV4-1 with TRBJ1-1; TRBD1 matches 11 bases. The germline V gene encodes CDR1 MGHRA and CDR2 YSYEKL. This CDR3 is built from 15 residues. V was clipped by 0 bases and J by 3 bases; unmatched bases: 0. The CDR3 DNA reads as TGCGCCAGCAGCCAAGAGGGACAGGGGGACACTGAAGCTTTCTTT. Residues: CASSQEGQGDTEAFF.

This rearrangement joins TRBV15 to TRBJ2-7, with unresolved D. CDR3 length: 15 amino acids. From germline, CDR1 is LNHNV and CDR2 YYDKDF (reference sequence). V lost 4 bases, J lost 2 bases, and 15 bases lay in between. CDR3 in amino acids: CATSTSQAVTYEQYF. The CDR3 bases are TGTGCCACCAGCACCTCTCAAGCAGTCACCTACGAGCAGTACTTC.

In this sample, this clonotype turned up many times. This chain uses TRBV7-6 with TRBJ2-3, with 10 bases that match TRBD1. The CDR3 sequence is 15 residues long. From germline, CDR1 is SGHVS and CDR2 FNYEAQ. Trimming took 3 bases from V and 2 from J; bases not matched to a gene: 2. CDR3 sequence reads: CASSFGTGVTDTQYF. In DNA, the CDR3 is TGTGCCAGCAGCTTCGGGACAGGGGTCACAGATACGCAGTATTTT.

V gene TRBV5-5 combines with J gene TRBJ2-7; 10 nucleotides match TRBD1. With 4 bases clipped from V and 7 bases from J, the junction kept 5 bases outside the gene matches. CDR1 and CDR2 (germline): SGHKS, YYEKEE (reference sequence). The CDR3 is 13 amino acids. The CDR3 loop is CASSGDRGEEQYF. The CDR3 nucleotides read TGTGCCAGCAGCGGGGACAGGGGTGAAGAGCAGTACTTC. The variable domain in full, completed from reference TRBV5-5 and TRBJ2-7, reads DAGVTQSPTHLIKTRGQQVTLRCSPISGHKSVSWYQQVLGQGPQFIFQYYEKEERGRGNFPDRFSARQFPNYSSELNVNALLLGDSALYLCASSGDRGEEQYFGPGTRLTVT.

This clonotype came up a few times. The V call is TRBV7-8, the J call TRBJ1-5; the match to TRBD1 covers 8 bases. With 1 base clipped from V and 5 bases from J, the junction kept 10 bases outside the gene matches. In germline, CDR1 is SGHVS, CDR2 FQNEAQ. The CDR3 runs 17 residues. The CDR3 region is CASSLVWQGARDQPQHF. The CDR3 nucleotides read TGTGCCAGCAGCTTAGTATGGCAGGGGGCGCGAGATCAGCCCCAGCATTTT. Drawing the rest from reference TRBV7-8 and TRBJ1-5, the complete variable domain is GAGVSQSPRYKVAKRGQDVALRCDPISGHVSLFWYQQALGQGPEFLTYFQNEAQLDKSGLPSDRFFAERPEGSVSTLKIQRTQQEDSAVYLCASSLVWQGARDQPQHFGDGTRLSIL.

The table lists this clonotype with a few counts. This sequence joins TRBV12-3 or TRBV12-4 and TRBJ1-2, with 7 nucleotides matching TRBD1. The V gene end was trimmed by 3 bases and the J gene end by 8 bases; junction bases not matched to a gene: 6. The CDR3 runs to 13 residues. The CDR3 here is CASSFGSGGGYTF. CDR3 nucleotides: TGTGCCAGCAGTTTCGGGTCAGGGGGGGGCTACACCTTC.

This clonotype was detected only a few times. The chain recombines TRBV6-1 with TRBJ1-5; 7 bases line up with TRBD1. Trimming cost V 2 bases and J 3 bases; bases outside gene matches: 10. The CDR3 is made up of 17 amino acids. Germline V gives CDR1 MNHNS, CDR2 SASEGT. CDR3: CASSENRQGVPNQPQHF. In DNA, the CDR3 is TGTGCCAGCAGTGAAAATCGGCAGGGGGTCCCCAATCAGCCCCAGCATTTT.

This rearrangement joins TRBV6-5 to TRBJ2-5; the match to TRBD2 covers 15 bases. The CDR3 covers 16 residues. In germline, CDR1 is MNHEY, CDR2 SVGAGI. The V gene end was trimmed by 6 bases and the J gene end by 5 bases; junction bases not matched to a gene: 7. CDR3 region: CASSRGLAGGSETQYF. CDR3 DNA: TGTGCCAGCAGCCGGGGACTAGCGGGGGGAAGCGAGACCCAGTACTTC.

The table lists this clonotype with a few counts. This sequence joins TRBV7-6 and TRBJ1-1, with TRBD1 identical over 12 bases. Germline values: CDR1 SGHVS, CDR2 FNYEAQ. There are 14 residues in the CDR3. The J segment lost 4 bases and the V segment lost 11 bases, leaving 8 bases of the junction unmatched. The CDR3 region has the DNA TGTGCCGGGGCCGGGACAGGGGGCATCACTGAAGCTTTCTTT. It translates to CAGAGTGGITEAFF.

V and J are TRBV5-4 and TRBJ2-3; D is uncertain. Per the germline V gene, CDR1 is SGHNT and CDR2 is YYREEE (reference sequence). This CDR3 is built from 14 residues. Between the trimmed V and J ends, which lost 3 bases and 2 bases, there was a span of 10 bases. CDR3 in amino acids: CASSSVGSTDTQYF. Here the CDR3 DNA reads TGTGCCAGCAGCTCGGTGGGCTCCACAGATACGCAGTATTTT. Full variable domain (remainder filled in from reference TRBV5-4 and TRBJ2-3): ETGVTQSPTHLIKTRGQQVTLRCSSQSGHNTVSWYQQALGQGPQFIFQYYREEENGRGNFPPRFSGLQFPNYSSELNVNALELDDSALYLCASSSVGSTDTQYFGPGTRLTVL.

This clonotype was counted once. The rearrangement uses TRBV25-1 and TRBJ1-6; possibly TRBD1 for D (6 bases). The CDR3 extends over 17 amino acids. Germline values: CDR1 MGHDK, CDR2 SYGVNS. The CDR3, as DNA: TGTCCTTTCAAAGGAGTTACAGGGCCGACCTATAATTCACCCCTCCACTTT. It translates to CPFKGVTGPTYNSPLHF.

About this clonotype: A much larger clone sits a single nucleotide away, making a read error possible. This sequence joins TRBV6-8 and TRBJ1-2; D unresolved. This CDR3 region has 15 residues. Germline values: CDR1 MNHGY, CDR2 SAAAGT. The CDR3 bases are TGTCCCAGCAGTTACTCGTCCGGTCTCCTGGATGGCTACACCTTC. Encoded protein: CPSSYSSGLLDGYTF.

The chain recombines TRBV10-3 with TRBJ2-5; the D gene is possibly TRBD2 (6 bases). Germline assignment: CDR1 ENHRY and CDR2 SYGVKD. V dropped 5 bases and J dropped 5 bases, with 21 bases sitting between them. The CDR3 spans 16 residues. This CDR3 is CAISSASAARRETQYF. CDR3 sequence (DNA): TGTGCCATCAGTTCGGCTAGCGCGGCTCGAAGGGAGACCCAGTACTTC.

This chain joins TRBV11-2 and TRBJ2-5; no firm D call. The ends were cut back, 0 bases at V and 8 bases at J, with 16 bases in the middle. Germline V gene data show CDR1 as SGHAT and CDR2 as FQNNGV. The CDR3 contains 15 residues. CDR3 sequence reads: CASSLDGDLGSTQYF. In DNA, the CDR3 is TGTGCCAGCAGCTTAGATGGGGATCTCGGCAGTACCCAGTACTTC.

The CDR3 region has the DNA TGTGCCAGCAGTTACCAGGGACTAGGGATGGGGGAGCAGTACGTC. Its protein is CASSYQGLGMGEQYV. This chain links TRBV6-6 with TRBJ2-7; 8 nucleotides match TRBD2. The trim removed 2 bases at V and 7 bases at J, leaving 10 bases unmatched. Germline V CDR1 and CDR2: MNHNY, SVGAGI (reference sequence). The CDR3 has 15 amino acids.

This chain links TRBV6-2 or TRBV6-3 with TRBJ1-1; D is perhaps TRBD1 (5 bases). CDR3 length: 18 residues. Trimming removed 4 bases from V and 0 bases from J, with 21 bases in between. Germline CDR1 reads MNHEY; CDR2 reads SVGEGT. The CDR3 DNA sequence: TGTGCCAGCAGTTTACCCCCCGACAGATACCTTATGAACACTGAAGCTTTCTTT. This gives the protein CASSLPPDRYLMNTEAFF.

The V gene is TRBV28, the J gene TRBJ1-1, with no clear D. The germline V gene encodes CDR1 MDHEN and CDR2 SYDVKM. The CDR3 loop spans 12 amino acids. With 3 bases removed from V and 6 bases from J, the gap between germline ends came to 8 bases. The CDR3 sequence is CASSFTGPEAFF. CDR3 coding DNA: TGTGCCAGCAGTTTTACTGGTCCTGAAGCTTTCTTT.